These 3 T cell receptor beta chains were sequenced from one sample in a study of CD8+ T cells in alopecia areata. Treatment noted: oral pan-JAK inhibitor, 5-10 mg twice daily. Sequencing relied on a cDNA template that was reverse transcribed from extracted RNA. The method was immunoSEQ multiplex PCR; TCRdb's version includes in-frame clones alone and lacks a portion of them. Seen here are some 180,000 clones, 51% observed once, and the top ten hold over 9%. Sequencing used CD8+ T cells sorted from blood, obtained around week 54, from a patient treated with tofacitinib. The origin of the receptors is a human donor with alopecia areata.

The chain links TRBV10-3 to TRBJ2-3; 8 bases agree with TRBD2. This CDR3 is 16 amino acids long. Germline loops: CDR1 ENHRY, CDR2 SYGVKD. J lost 5 bases, V lost 10 bases, and 17 bases had no gene match. CDR3 nucleotide sequence: TGTGCCACCGATTCCCAGCGGGGGCCCCGGGAAGATACGCAGTATTTT. Protein: CATDSQRGPREDTQYF.

V and J are TRBV19 and TRBJ2-1, with a weak D call TRBD1 (6 bases). Between the trimmed V and J ends, which lost 8 bases and 4 bases, there was a span of 12 bases. The germline V gene has CDR1 LNHDA and CDR2 SQIVND (reference sequence). The CDR3 is 13 residues long. The CDR3 is CASALDSYNEQFF. CDR3 DNA sequence: TGTGCCAGTGCCCTGGACAGTTACAATGAGCAGTTCTTC. Full variable domain (remainder filled in from reference TRBV19 and TRBJ2-1): DGGITQSPKYLFRKEGQNVTLSCEQNLNHDAMYWYRQDPGQGLRLIYYSQIVNDFQKGDIAEGYSVSREKKESFPLTVTSAQKNPTAFYLCASALDSYNEQFFGPGTRLTVL.

This clone was recorded a few times. V is TRBV27 and J is TRBJ2-2; unclear D gene. Trimming stripped 0 bases from V and 4 bases from J, with 12 bases between. Germline V lookup: CDR1 MNHEY, CDR2 SMNVEV (reference sequence). The CDR3 is made up of 16 amino acids. The CDR3 bases are TGTGCCAGCAGTTTATCGATGGGTTGGGGCACCGGGGAGCTGTTTTTT. This codes for CASSLSMGWGTGELFF.